This T cell receptor (beta chain) comes out of a study of tumor and adjacent non-tumor tissue in lung cancer (dated by TCRdb to about 2018). With regard to the full study: The cohort included 12 adenocarcinoma, a couple of squamous cell carcinoma and 1 small cell lung cancer patients. Ages among the approximately 15 patients ranged from roughly 30 to 85 years, there were around ten men and 5 women, and disease was at TNM stage I to III. Sequencing produced more than 100,000,000 productive TCRbeta reads in total, an average of around 4.2 million reads per sample. Bulk TCRbeta repertoires were compared between lung tumor tissue and matched distant non-tumor lung tissue obtained from roughly 16 lung cancer patients. Approximately 31 paired specimens, one tumor and one normal lung sample per patient, were profiled by TCRbeta CDR3 sequencing.

A remark on this clonotype: Which antigen it targets is not known. This could be a read error, since a much larger clone is one nucleotide away.

RNA was isolated from bulk, unsorted tissue, and RNA quality was assessed with a NanoDrop ND-1000 and an Agilent 2100. Newly diagnosed lung cancer patients without prior chemotherapy who had been admitted for thoracic surgery in China between August and November 2014 were enrolled as donors. The study excluded patients who had received radiotherapy or chemotherapy before or who had another cancer at the same time. Surgical tissue pieces of roughly 1-2 cm3 were preserved in RNAlater solution and stored at -80 °C until use. Study-level results and caveats: The top 100 clones accounted for a significantly larger cumulative portion of the repertoire in normal lung than in tumor tissue. Neither the sequencing platform nor unique molecular identifiers are mentioned in the methods. TCR diversity (inverse Simpson) was significantly higher in tumor than in normal lung tissue (roughly 390 vs 170, P = 0.0075, Mann-Whitney U test). With only around 15 patients in the cohort, the authors noted that larger samples and more detailed clinical data are needed. Because peripheral blood was not sequenced, the blood TCRbeta repertoires of the lung cancer patients in the study went unexamined. TCR diversity was significantly higher in younger patients, and higher tumor TCR diversity was associated with shorter overall and disease-free survival.

Libraries were built with multiplex PCR. Sequencing used an Illumina HiSeq 2500. TCRbeta libraries were constructed through three rounds of nested PCR with primers (Table S4) according to protocols modified from ARM-PCR. Before sequencing, PCR products of 200-500 bp were cut from the gel and purified using the QIAquick gel extraction kit. The authors' pipeline ran thus. Trimmomatic was used to clean the reads, FLASH was used to merge the reads into complete CDR3 sequences, and MiTCR was used to assign the reads to V(D)J germline segments. VDJtools was used to compute clonal diversity as the inverse Simpson's index. In-frame sequences lacking a premature stop codon were counted as productive reads. Using fastp at Q25 and MiXCR, TCRdb reprocessed the public reads and kept productive beta chains. Entries are consolidated by CDR3 protein sequence, retaining the most common genes and DNA. What appears here as the V and J calls and clone size reflects TCRdb's work, not the paper's. Across this sample there are over 130,000 distinct CDR3 sequences, with about 71% seen only once. The ten largest clonotypes hold about 18% of the sample.

The CDR3 has 13 amino acids, counting the end cysteine and phenylalanine. The entry retains the CDR3 DNA only, 39 bases that are in frame from base 1. V was cut back by 5 bases and J by 3 bases, leaving a gap of 11 bases between them. The germline V gene gives CDR1 as SQVTM and CDR2 as ANQGSEA. The sequenced sample consisted of lung tumor tissue. The sequence joins TRBV29-1 to TRBJ2-1; TRBD1 could be the D gene, as 5 bases match. This TCR derives from a man aged 60 to 69 with small cell lung cancer. The CDR3 has the sequence CSVSVTDYNEQFF. The base sequence is TGCAGCGTTTCCGTGACAGACTACAATGAGCAGTTCTTC.